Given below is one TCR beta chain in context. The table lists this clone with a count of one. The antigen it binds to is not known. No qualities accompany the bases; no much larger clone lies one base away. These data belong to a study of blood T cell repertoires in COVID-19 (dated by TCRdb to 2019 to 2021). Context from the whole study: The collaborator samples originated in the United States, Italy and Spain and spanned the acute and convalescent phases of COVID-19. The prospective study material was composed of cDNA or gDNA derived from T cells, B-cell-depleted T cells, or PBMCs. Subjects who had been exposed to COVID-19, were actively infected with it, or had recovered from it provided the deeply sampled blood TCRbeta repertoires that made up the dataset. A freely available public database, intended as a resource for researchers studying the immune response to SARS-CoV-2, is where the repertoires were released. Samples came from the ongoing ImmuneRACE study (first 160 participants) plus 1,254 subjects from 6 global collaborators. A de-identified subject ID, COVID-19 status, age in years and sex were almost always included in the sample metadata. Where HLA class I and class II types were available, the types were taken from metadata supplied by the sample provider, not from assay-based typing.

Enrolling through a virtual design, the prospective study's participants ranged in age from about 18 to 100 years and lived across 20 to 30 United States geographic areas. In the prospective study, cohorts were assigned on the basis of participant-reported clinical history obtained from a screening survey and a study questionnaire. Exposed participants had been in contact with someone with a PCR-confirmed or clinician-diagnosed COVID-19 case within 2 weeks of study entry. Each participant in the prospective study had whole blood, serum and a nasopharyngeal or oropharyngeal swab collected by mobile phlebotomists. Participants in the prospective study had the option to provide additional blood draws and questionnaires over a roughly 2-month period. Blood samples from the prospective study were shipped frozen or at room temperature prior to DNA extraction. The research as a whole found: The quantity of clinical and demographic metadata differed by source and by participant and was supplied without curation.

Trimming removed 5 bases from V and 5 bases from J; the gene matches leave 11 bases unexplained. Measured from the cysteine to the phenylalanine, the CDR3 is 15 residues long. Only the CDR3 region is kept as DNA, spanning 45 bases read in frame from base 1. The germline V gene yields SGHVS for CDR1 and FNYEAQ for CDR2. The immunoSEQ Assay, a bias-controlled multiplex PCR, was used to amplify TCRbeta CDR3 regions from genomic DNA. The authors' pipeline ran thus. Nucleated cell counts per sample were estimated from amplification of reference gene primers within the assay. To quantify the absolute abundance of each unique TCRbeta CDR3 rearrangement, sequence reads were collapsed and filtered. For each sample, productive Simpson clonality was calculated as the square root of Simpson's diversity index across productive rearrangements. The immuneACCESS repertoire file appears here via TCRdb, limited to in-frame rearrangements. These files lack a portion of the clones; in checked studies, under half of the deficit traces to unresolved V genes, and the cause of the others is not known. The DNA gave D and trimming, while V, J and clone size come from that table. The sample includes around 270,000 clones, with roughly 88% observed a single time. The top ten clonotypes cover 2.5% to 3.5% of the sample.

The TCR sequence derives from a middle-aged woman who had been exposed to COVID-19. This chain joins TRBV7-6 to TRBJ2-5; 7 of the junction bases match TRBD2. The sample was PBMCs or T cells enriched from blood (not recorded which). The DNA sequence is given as TGTGCCAGCAGCCCTAGATGGCAGGGAGGGGAGACCCAGTACTTC. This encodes CASSPRWQGGETQYF.